The 14 T cell receptor beta chains given below trace back to one sample, sequenced in a study of T-cell memory formation after mild COVID-19. TCRdb re-analysed the 5' RACE reads in MiXCR, keeping a single row per CDR3 protein. Here the sample spans 200,000 to 300,000 distinct CDR3 sequences, over 15% being singletons. Sequencing was carried out using PBMCs or a T cell subset sorted from them (not recorded which). The receptor source for this set is an adult woman who had mild COVID-19 (a few samples of this study predate the infection). Cell type and time point are not known.

The chain employs TRBV9 and TRBJ2-1; 8 nucleotides line up with TRBD2. V was clipped by 1 base and J by 2 bases; unmatched bases: 2. The CDR3 spans 15 residues. Germline V gene sequence: CDR1 SGDLS, CDR2 YYNGEE. In DNA form, the CDR3 reads TGTGCCAGCAGCGTATCGGGAGGGCCCTACAATGAGCAGTTCTTC. It is translated as CASSVSGGPYNEQFF.

This clonotype has more than one count but fewer than ten. This rearrangement joins TRBV15 to TRBJ1-1, with 9 bases identical to TRBD1. The CDR3 length is 14 residues. The junction had 2 bases not matched to a gene; V was cut back by 5 bases and J by 1 base. Per the germline V gene, CDR1 is LNHNV and CDR2 is YYDKDF (reference sequence). CDR3 DNA sequence: TGTGCCACCAGCCGGGACAGGGCGAACACTGAAGCTTTCTTT. As protein: CATSRDRANTEAFF.

This clonotype showed up just a few times. The chain recombines TRBV20-1 with TRBJ1-5; possibly TRBD1 for D (5 bases). CDR1 DFQATT and CDR2 SNEGSKA come from the germline V gene (reference sequence). This CDR3 is built from 14 residues. V shed 6 bases and J shed 1 base, with 13 bases lying between them. CDR3 sequence reads: CSASRGASNQPQHF. DNA of the CDR3: TGCAGTGCCTCACGAGGGGCGAGCAATCAGCCCCAGCATTTT.

This chain joins TRBV2 and TRBJ2-1, with D unclear. Deletions cut 4 bases from V and 1 base from J, with 5 bases between. The CDR3 is 13 amino acids. Germline loops: CDR1 SNHLY, CDR2 FYNNEI. This CDR3 reads CASSVQSYNEQFF. DNA for the CDR3: TGTGCCAGCAGTGTTCAGTCCTACAATGAGCAGTTCTTC.

This clonotype was detected a few times. Written as DNA, the CDR3 is TGTGCCAGCAGCCGCGCACAGGGGGCTGGCATTCAGTACTTC. Translated: CASSRAQGAGIQYF. The genes are TRBV6-2 or TRBV6-3 and TRBJ2-4; TRBD1 agrees at 9 bases. V was pared by 6 bases and J by 9 bases, with 9 bases of the junction left unmatched. CDR1 and CDR2 from the germline V gene are MNHEY and SVGEGT. The CDR3 spans 14 residues.

This clonotype was counted a few times. The chain carries TRBV7-2 and TRBJ2-1; D might be TRBD2 (5 bases). The CDR3 has 15 amino acids. CDR1 and CDR2 from the germline V gene are SGHTA and FQGNSA. The ends were cut back, 0 bases at V and 0 bases at J, with 6 bases in the middle. In DNA form, the CDR3 reads TGTGCCAGCAGCTTAGCGGACTTCTCCTACAATGAGCAGTTCTTC. Translated: CASSLADFSYNEQFF.

This clonotype was observed a few times. The chain recombines TRBV24-1 with TRBJ2-1; 10 positions agree with TRBD2. Germline assignment: CDR1 KGHDR and CDR2 SFDVKD. The CDR3 is made up of 15 amino acids. V was pared by 4 bases and J by 10 bases, with 9 bases of the junction left unmatched. CDR3 DNA: TGTGCCACCAGTGAACCGGGACTAGCGCGCGAGGAGCAGTTCTTC. Translating gives CATSEPGLAREEQFF.

A remark on this clonotype: The conserved final phenylalanine or tryptophan is absent from the CDR3, which likely points to a read error. The chain employs TRBV5-1 and TRBJ2-4; 9 bases line up with TRBD1. V gave up 0 bases and J gave up 0 bases; unmatched junction bases: 10. Per the germline V gene, CDR1 is SGHRS and CDR2 is YFSETQ. The CDR3 spans 19 residues. CDR3 nucleotides: TGCGCCAGCAGCTTGGCCGGGACAGGGACCTACCTAGCCAAAAACATTCAGTACTTA. This codes for CASSLAGTGTYLAKNIQYL.

In its sample, this clonotype was seen a few times. This rearrangement joins TRBV6-1 to TRBJ1-1; no firm D call. Trimming shortened V by 5 bases and J by 3 bases, and 10 bases separated the two germline ends. Looked up from germline, CDR1 is MNHNS and CDR2 is SASEGT. The length of the CDR3 is 13 residues. The CDR3 reads CASSYQEDTEAFF. CDR3 nucleotide sequence: TGTGCCAGCAGTTATCAGGAGGACACTGAAGCTTTCTTT.

This clonotype occurred a few times. The V and J genes are TRBV12-3 or TRBV12-4 and TRBJ1-2; perhaps TRBD1 as D (5 bases). V gave up 5 bases and J gave up 4 bases, with 14 bases separating them. The CDR3 extends over 14 amino acids. The CDR3 DNA follows: TGTGCCAGCAGTCCGATTGGGGGTTCCTATGGCTACACCTTC. This sequence encodes CASSPIGGSYGYTF.

The chain joins TRBV24-1 to TRBJ2-7; D could derive from TRBD1 or TRBD2 (5 bases each). The CDR3 totals 12 residues. The V gene lost 2 bases and the J gene lost 8 bases, with 9 bases spanning the gap. The V gene's germline CDR1 is KGHDR and CDR2 SFDVKD. CDR3 DNA: TGTGCCACCAGTGATTATGGGGGTCAGCAGTACTTC. As protein: CATSDYGGQQYF.

This clonotype has only a few counts. V is TRBV5-1 and J is TRBJ1-1; TRBD1 matches at 8 bases. This CDR3 is 13 amino acids long. From germline, CDR1 is SGHRS and CDR2 YFSETQ. Trimming cost V 6 bases and J 3 bases; bases outside gene matches: 4. The CDR3, as DNA: TGCGCCAGCATTGGACAGGGTGACACTGAAGCTTTCTTT. It codes for CASIGQGDTEAFF.

The V call is TRBV7-9, the J call TRBJ1-1, with D tentatively TRBD1 (5 bases). V lost 8 bases and J 5 bases, leaving 21 bases between the germline ends. CDR3 length: 15 residues. Per germline, CDR1 SEHNR and CDR2 FQNEAQ (reference sequence). This CDR3 is CASLPGGISFTEAFF. For the CDR3, the DNA is TGTGCCAGCCTCCCCGGGGGGATTTCTTTTACTGAAGCTTTCTTT. The whole variable domain, remainder taken from reference TRBV7-9 and TRBJ1-1, is DTGVSQNPRHKITKRGQNVTFRCDPISEHNRLYWYRQTLGQGPEFLTYFQNEAQLEKSRLLSDRFSAERPKGSFSTLEIQRTEQGDSAMYLCASLPGGISFTEAFFGQGTRLTVV.

This clonotype was picked up a small number of times. The rearrangement uses TRBV27 and TRBJ1-2; a weak D match, TRBD1 (6 bases). Germline values: CDR1 MNHEY, CDR2 SMNVEV (reference sequence). The CDR3 has 14 residues. Trimming left V 6 bases short and J 4 bases short, with 15 bases between. CDR3 protein: CASSPNRVSYGYTF. The CDR3 DNA sequence: TGTGCCAGCAGCCCAAACAGGGTCTCCTATGGCTACACCTTC.